The 11 T cell receptor beta chains below come from one sample, sequenced in a study of CD8+CD57+ T cells in acquired aplastic anemia. CD8+CD57+ cell expansion, shown by flow cytometry, had occurred in the patients selected for sequencing. TCR beta VDJ and CDR3 profiles were obtained from a genomic DNA template. TCRdb re-analysed the reads in MiXCR, keeping a single row per CDR3 protein. The sample lists under 200,000 distinct CDR3 sequences, around 48% occurring once. Sequenced: sorted CD4+, CD8+, or CD8+CD57+ T cells (not recorded which) from PBMCs. These receptor sequences come from a human donor with aplastic anemia.

This clonotype was found many times. V is TRBV20-1 and J is TRBJ1-2; 12 bases fit TRBD1. Germline CDR1 DFQATT, CDR2 SNEGSKA (reference sequence). With V trimmed by 4 bases and J by 4 bases, 13 bases remained unmatched. The CDR3 spans 17 residues. The CDR3 is CSATFPGQGARGYGYTF. CDR3 in DNA: TGCAGTGCTACCTTCCCGGGACAGGGGGCGCGTGGCTATGGCTACACCTTC.

This clonotype was seen at least ten times. The junction and the germline gene differ at one end; a read error may be behind it. The chain couples TRBV6-5 to TRBJ2-3; D is uncertain. Looked up from germline, CDR1 is MNHEY and CDR2 is SVGAGI. CDR3 length: 13 residues. The CDR3 region is CASRYSSTDTQYF. The CDR3 DNA is TGTGCCAGCAGATACTCCTCCACAGATACGCAGTATTTT.

Turning to this clonotype: One end of the junction varies from germline; a read error may be responsible. This rearrangement joins TRBV7-4 to TRBJ1-2, with a weak D call TRBD1 (5 bases). CDR1 is SGHVT, CDR2 SQSDAQ, per germline. The CDR3 length is 13 residues. CDR3 nucleotide sequence: TGCGCCAGCAGCTTGGGACTGGGTGAAGGCTACACCTTC. Its translation is CASSLGLGEGYTF.

This chain connects TRBV25-1 to TRBJ2-5, with D possibly matching TRBD1 (5 bases). The germline gives CDR1 MGHDK, CDR2 SYGVNS. V lost 4 bases and J 2 bases, leaving 14 bases between the germline ends. The CDR3 length is 15 residues. CDR3 residues: CASSGPFTGQETQYF. DNA for the CDR3: TGTGCCAGCAGTGGCCCCTTCACAGGACAAGAGACCCAGTACTTC.

A single count supports this clonotype. This chain connects TRBV7-9 to TRBJ1-5; no clear D gene. CDR1 and CDR2 from the germline V gene are SEHNR and FQNEAQ (reference sequence). V was cut by 4 bases and J by 2 bases, with 9 bases left in between. The CDR3 runs 14 residues. The CDR3 loop is CASSSGLGNQPQHF. CDR3 DNA: TGTGCCAGCAGCTCCGGATTGGGCAATCAGCCCCAGCATTTT.

The genes are TRBV6-5 and TRBJ1-4, with 8 bases identical to TRBD1. V shed 2 bases, J shed 7 bases, and the junction held 3 bases outside the gene matches. Per germline, CDR1 MNHEY and CDR2 SVGAGI. CDR3 length equals 14 residues. DNA of the CDR3: TGTGCCAGCAGTTACCAGGGGGCGGGTGAAAAACTGTTTTTT. This gives the protein CASSYQGAGEKLFF.

This clonotype showed up just once. With a far larger clone one base away, a read error is the likely cause. The chain uses TRBV5-1 and TRBJ2-5; the D is unclear. The CDR3 contains 11 residues. Germline V CDR1 and CDR2: SGHRS, YFSETQ. In DNA form, the CDR3 reads TGCGCCAGCAGCCTCCAACAGACCCAGTACTTC. Encoded protein: CASSLQQTQYF. The full variable domain, in which reference TRBV5-1 and TRBJ2-5 provide the parts outside the CDR3, is KAGVTQTPRYLIKTRGQQVTLSCSPISGHRSVSWYQQTPGQGLQFLFEYFSETQRNKGNFPGRFSGRQFSNSRSEMNVSTLELGDSALYLCASSLQQTQYFGPGTRLLVL.

This rearrangement joins TRBV5-1 to TRBJ1-2; D is perhaps TRBD1 (6 bases). The V gene lost 2 bases and the J gene lost 8 bases, with 13 bases spanning the gap. The CDR3 covers 13 residues. Germline CDR1 and CDR2: SGHRS and YFSETQ. This CDR3 is CASSFGGGDGYTF. The CDR3 coding sequence is TGCGCCAGCAGCTTTGGAGGGGGAGACGGCTACACCTTC.

The chain links TRBV10-2 to TRBJ2-7, with 11 bases identical to TRBD2. Germline V gene data show CDR1 as WSHSY and CDR2 as SAAADI. V was pared by 6 bases and J by 0 bases, with 4 bases of the junction left unmatched. The CDR3 contains 15 residues. CDR3 bases: TGCGCCAGCAGGCCGACTAGCGGGGTCTCCTACGAGCAGTACTTC. As protein: CASRPTSGVSYEQYF.

This chain uses TRBV12-3 or TRBV12-4 with TRBJ2-7; 8 bases align to TRBD1. This CDR3 is built from 14 residues. Germline trimming cut 4 bases from V and 6 bases from J; bases unmatched to any gene: 8. The CDR3 spells CASSSQGAGGEQYF. The DNA for the CDR3 is TGTGCCAGCAGTTCCCAGGGGGCTGGGGGCGAGCAGTACTTC.

The chain combines TRBV20-1 with TRBJ2-5, with 10 bases aligning to TRBD2. The CDR3 length is 13 residues. V was clipped by 7 bases and J by 1 base; unmatched bases: 3. CDR1 DFQATT and CDR2 SNEGSKA come from the germline V gene (reference sequence). The CDR3 nucleotides are TGCAGTGGCATAGCGGGGGGCCAAGAGACCCAGTACTTC. Amino acids: CSGIAGGQETQYF.